This T cell receptor beta chain is from a study of blood T cell repertoires in COVID-19. At the level of the study: The United States, Italy and Spain supplied acute and convalescent COVID-19 samples. PBMCs, B-cell-depleted T cells, or T cells provided the cDNA or gDNA that made up the material.

The authors' processing: How many nucleated cells were present was estimated from reference gene primer amplification. TCRdb's copy holds only in-frame clones and misses some; the assay was immunoSEQ multiplex PCR. That table gives V, J and clone size, and the DNA gave D and trimming. The data contain some 160,000 clones, around 89% of them singletons. Sequences were obtained from peripheral blood. The origin of this receptor is a man aged 60 to 69 with acute or convalescent COVID-19.

The CDR3 sequence: CASKGRRERPEEKLFF. CDR3 in DNA: TGTGCCAGTAAGGGCAGGCGGGAACGTCCCGAGGAAAAACTGTTTTTT. This chain uses TRBV19 with TRBJ1-4; D remains ambiguous. The CDR3 runs to 16 residues. Trimming removed 7 bases from V and 8 bases from J, with 23 bases in between. The germline gives CDR1 LNHDA, CDR2 SQIVND (reference sequence). Together with reference TRBV19 and TRBJ1-4, the CDR3 gives the full variable domain: DGGITQSPKYLFRKEGQNVTLSCEQNLNHDAMYWYRQDPGQGLRLIYYSQIVNDFQKGDIAEGYSVSREKKESFPLTVTSAQKNPTAFYLCASKGRRERPEEKLFFGSGTQLSVL.